This TCR beta chain was found in a study of cytomegalovirus exposure and HLA in healthy donors listed by TCRdb under 2017. With regard to the full study: An earlier analysis of several hundred of the donors reported about 290 Gb of sequence data and around 120 million unique TCR beta sequences from some 180 million T cells. Roughly 300 gigabases of sequencing data and around 85 million unique TCR sequences made up an early release that covered 500 to 650 HLA-typed donors. Among the approximately 420 genotyped donors, around 79% belonged to the genetic ancestry cluster associated with self-reported Caucasian donors. The study was designed to test whether signatures of past pathogen exposure could be identified by cataloging public T cell receptors. The T cell repertoires of about 700 subjects were profiled by immunosequencing and related to cytomegalovirus serostatus. Along with the approximately 700-subject first cohort, a separate validation cohort of roughly 110 different subjects was used. High-throughput TCR immunosequencing, statistical association of individual TCRs with disease status, and machine learning were combined to predict cytomegalovirus infection status. A later analysis re-examined previously published TCR beta repertoires from roughly 650 donors and added high-resolution HLA genotyping to investigate patterns of TCR occurrence. In the later analysis, no new phenotypic data were used to find candidate immune exposures; instead, reliance was placed on TCR beta sequences and their occurrence across donors. An earlier analysis of 587 of the donors used high-throughput TCR beta sequencing to judge whether each TCR beta V gene segment behaved as functional or pseudogenic. Donor age, sex, ethnicity and CMV serostatus were compiled alongside the repertoire data. A later genetic analysis used genome-wide SNP genotypes for about three fifths of the roughly 700 donors, treating that subset as a discovery cohort. All discovery cohort repertoires had been generated using a single sequencing platform. Both class I and class II loci were covered by HLA typing, at four-digit resolution. The number of donors typed differed by locus, with 629-630 for A, B, C, DRB1 and DQB1, 522 for DQA1, 606 for DPA1, and roughly 450 for DPB1. Because of strong linkage in the cohort, a few DR-DQ haplotypes were treated as single units for association and clustering. Among 300 to 450 genotyped donors of the cohort, an average of roughly 240,000 unique TCR beta nucleotide sequences were sequenced per donor, approximately 20% of them non-productive.

For this clone: No cognate antigen has been identified for it. No base qualities exist here, and no much larger clone lies one base off it.

Library preparation used the immunoSEQ multiplex PCR assay. A mixture of 60 forward primers for TCR Vbeta segments and 13 reverse primers for TCR Jbeta segments was used in the multiplex PCR. The CDR3 region of rearranged TCR beta genes was amplified from genomic DNA by a multiplex PCR assay. The amplified TCR beta libraries were sequenced on the Illumina HiSeq System as 87-base-pair reads. In the authors' own workflow: Across the 670 or so repertoires, a later analysis counted 78 million or so unique TCR beta chains, some 11 million of which were shared by at least two donors. A nearest-neighbor algorithm error-corrected the raw reads and collapsed the reads into unique sequences, merging closely related sequences to remove PCR and sequencing errors. V, D and J gene segments were assigned by aligning CDR3 sequences to IMGT reference sequences. For a sequence to be retained, at least a six-nucleotide match to both a V gene segment and a J gene segment was required. Rearrangements were called productive when the CDR3 lacked stop codons and stayed in frame with V and J; all others were non-productive. Following IMGT convention, CDR3 was defined as the stretch from the second conserved V-encoded cysteine up to the conserved J-encoded phenylalanine. In an earlier analysis of 500 to 650 of the donors, sequences lacking an unambiguous match to a single V gene segment were excluded. In an earlier analysis of roughly 500 of the donors, V segments were called functional above 56.7% productive rearrangements and were called segregating when the between-donor standard deviation exceeded 5%. A statistical classification framework was developed to diagnose cytomegalovirus status using the catalog of TCR beta chain sequences. In a later analysis, V and J genes were assigned by comparing TCR nucleotide sequences against IMGT/GENE-DB human TR gene sequences. A later analysis assigned CDR3 sequences and most-parsimonious VDJ recombination scenarios with the TCRdist pipeline. In a later analysis, each TCR beta chain was defined by its CDR3 amino acid sequence together with its V-gene family, and reads lacking a unique V-gene family were excluded. To address suspected cross-contamination and a sequencing artifact, a later analysis removed 592 highly shared, low-generation-probability nucleotide sequences. A later analysis calculated a clonal expansion index for each public chain from normalized within-repertoire ranks of inferred template counts. In a later analysis, generation probabilities were computed with a VDJ recombination model fitted to out-of-frame rearrangements, and the resulting probabilities were checked against IGoR. In a later analysis, TCR-TCR, TCR-HLA and TCR-CMV co-occurrence was scored with hypergeometric tests, and a repertoire-size bias correction was applied to TCR pairs. False discovery rates were estimated in a later analysis by permuting HLA or CMV assignments 20 times. A later analysis grouped co-occurring TCRs with DBSCAN, adding TCRdist sequence similarity when clustering within HLA-allele-positive subsets. For co-occurrence clustering, repertoires with fewer than 30,000 or more than 120,000 public chains were excluded, along with about five repertoires with anomalous nucleotide sharing. TCRdb stores this immuneACCESS table with in-frame sequences only. Part of the clones is absent; in the studies checked, under half of the shortfall reflects unresolved V genes, and no reason is known for the rest. That table gives V, J and clone size, and the DNA gave D and trimming. The sample includes under 150,000 clones, with 72% observed a single time. Around 2.2% of the sample is held by the ten biggest clonotypes.

From the cysteine through the phenylalanine, the CDR3 covers 16 amino acids. The DNA shown is the 48-base CDR3, in frame from base 1. Sequences KGHSH (CDR1) and LQKENI (CDR2) are obtained from the germline V gene. V and J lose 5 bases and 3 bases, and a span of 20 bases separates them. The cohort comprised 710 or so healthy bone marrow donors. All cohort members were sampled while nominally healthy, although unrecorded immune exposures were likely present. The donor was CMV seronegative and belonged to the group of over 350 seronegative cohort members. A peripheral blood sample was collected from each donor, and TCR beta sequencing was performed on peripheral blood mononuclear cells. Genomic DNA extraction from the blood cell samples was performed with the Qiagen DNeasy Blood Extraction Kit. Overall results and qualifications from the work: Cytomegalovirus status was reported to be diagnosed by the classifier with high specificity and sensitivity in both the original and validation cohorts. The cohort was sequenced for TCR beta chains only, and without alpha or paired-chain data the features that could be detected were limited. A later genetic analysis reported fewer N-insertions in productive TCRs among donors in an Asian-associated ancestry cluster than the approximately 670-donor mean. Because counts were too low, more than 15 rarely observed V segments, including chromosome 9 orphons, were left out of the earlier analysis of 587 of the donors. Several of the top co-occurrence clusters appeared to be linked to parvovirus B19, influenza, CMV and Epstein-Barr virus, according to a later analysis. A further reported finding was that TCR beta sequences accurately predicted the HLA-A and HLA-B alleles for most subjects in the first cohort. In vitro tests confirmed that a few of the cytomegalovirus-associated TCR beta chains recognize cytomegalovirus antigens. An association between a missense DCLRE1C variant and V-gene and J-gene trimming of TCR beta chains was found in a later genetic analysis and replicated in an independent cohort. Linkage disequilibrium might explain the correlated functional status among segregating V segments, but an unknown experimental factor could not be excluded. According to the authors, the approach could potentially be generalized to other disease states and immunological phenotypes. A cluster of highly shared sequence variants was judged likely to represent a technical artifact of the sequencing pipeline. In the study, some 180 TCR beta chains were listed as associated with cytomegalovirus. An earlier analysis of some 590 of the donors showed that most TCR beta V segments appeared in productive rearrangements either about 87% or about 30% of the time, which broadly matched IMGT annotations. The 87-base-pair reads could not distinguish some IMGT-functional V segments, including TRBV6-2 and TRBV6-3, so those segments were excluded. A later analysis found that HLA-associated TCR beta chains were more clonally expanded and had lower generation probabilities than equally common non-associated chains. Roughly uniform sequencing depth across donors was assumed in presence/absence analyses, although this assumption may not hold. Strong co-occurrence of HLA alleles, especially DR and DQ, made assigning TCR associations to individual alleles difficult. In a later analysis, more than 15,000 TCR beta sequences were associated with specific HLA alleles at a false discovery rate of 0.05. Across donors, most TCR sequences were observed very rarely, whereas some public TCRs were present in many individuals. Immune exposure information for the cohort was limited to CMV serostatus. In a later analysis, TCR association rates were found to vary across HLA loci, with the most associated TCRs seen for DRB1 alleles and the fewest for HLA-C alleles. Most CMV-associated TCR beta chains appeared to be HLA-restricted in a later analysis, and the HLA associations seemed to be driven largely by CMV exposure. HLA typing was unavailable for some donors at each locus, so association tests used only the typed subset.

The receptor chain draws on TRBV18 and TRBJ2-7, with TRBD2 tentatively as D gene (5 bases match). The origin of this receptor is a man in his forties or fifties in good health and CMV-seronegative. The specimen was PBMCs. This receptor carries the CDR3 CASSATQTGLYYEQYF. The DNA sequence reads TGTGCCAGCTCAGCGACCCAAACGGGGTTATACTACGAGCAGTACTTC.